Listed below are T cell receptor beta chains from one sample, sequenced in a study of blood T cell repertoires in COVID-19. Clones were read by immunoSEQ multiplex PCR, and TCRdb kept only the in-frame ones, dropping some. The sample records about 50,000 clones, 83% being singletons. Sample: peripheral blood. These receptors all come from a man aged 35 to 55 with acute or convalescent COVID-19. Both conserved end residues are trimmed from each CDR3. The order of the fields is CDR3 protein, V gene, D gene, CDR3 length. D genes are given only for firm matches.

CDR3: ASSLVAGTNYGYT; V: TRBV7-9; D: .; length: 13
CDR3: ASSPGGTYNEQF; V: TRBV5-1; D: TRBD2; length: 12
CDR3: ASSYRQTGELF; V: TRBV6-2/TRBV6-3; D: .; length: 11
CDR3: ASSAHRTTQY; V: TRBV27; D: .; length: 10
CDR3: ASSEAGLPGGGYT; V: TRBV2; D: .; length: 13
CDR3: SANRDRETGELF; V: TRBV29-1; D: TRBD1; length: 12
CDR3: ASSQPATTSGWSTDTQY; V: TRBV11-2; D: TRBD2; length: 17
CDR3: ASSITGAHYEQY; V: TRBV19; D: .; length: 12
CDR3: ASSLGGRGENQPQH; V: TRBV7-9; D: .; length: 14
CDR3: SVEDLQRETQY; V: TRBV29-1; D: .; length: 11
CDR3: ASSPPGRLLNTEAF; V: TRBV3-1/TRBV3-2; D: .; length: 14
CDR3: ASSQEWTVESYEQY; V: TRBV3-1/TRBV3-2; D: .; length: 14
CDR3: ASSIRDPLRANNQPQH; V: TRBV5-1; D: .; length: 16
CDR3: ASSTSGGMKQPQH; V: TRBV6-5; D: .; length: 13
CDR3: ASSPRGRSSTEAF; V: TRBV2; D: .; length: 13
CDR3: ASSSFPGTSAVAKNIQY; V: TRBV5-1; D: .; length: 17
CDR3: ASTQVPNTEAF; V: TRBV2; D: .; length: 11
CDR3: ASSLVYGGGRPGELF; V: TRBV11-2; D: .; length: 15
CDR3: ASSLTQGGNTIY; V: TRBV7-2; D: .; length: 12
CDR3: ASHRTGYNEQF; V: TRBV5-1; D: TRBD1; length: 11
CDR3: ASSKREKPGTGGEGEQY; V: TRBV21-1; D: .; length: 17
CDR3: ASSPRPGYQETQY; V: TRBV3-1/TRBV3-2; D: .; length: 13
CDR3: AISEPGFGEKLF; V: TRBV10-3; D: .; length: 12
CDR3: ASSQASGSYGYT; V: TRBV14; D: .; length: 12
CDR3: ASSAYRINEKLF; V: TRBV2; D: .; length: 12
CDR3: ATRETGSIETQY; V: TRBV3-1/TRBV3-2; D: .; length: 12
CDR3: ASMAEGRPDTQY; V: TRBV9; D: .; length: 12
CDR3: SAMTAYGYT; V: TRBV20-1; D: .; length: 9
CDR3: ASSQETVSGNTIY; V: TRBV3-1/TRBV3-2; D: .; length: 13
CDR3: ASGGTGNQPQH; V: TRBV19; D: TRBD1; length: 11
CDR3: ASSSGQGANEKLF; V: TRBV5-1; D: TRBD1; length: 13
CDR3: ATSRDSARMNTEAF; V: TRBV15; D: .; length: 14
CDR3: AWSVHGDQPQH; V: TRBV30; D: .; length: 11
CDR3: AWSANNRAGELF; V: TRBV30; D: .; length: 12
CDR3: ASSRTGGDEKLF; V: TRBV7-9; D: TRBD1; length: 12
CDR3: ASSPDPQGIYYDQY; V: TRBV27; D: TRBD1; length: 14
CDR3: ASSYSTGGFLTQY; V: TRBV6-2/TRBV6-3; D: TRBD1; length: 13